This TCR beta chain was identified in a study of T cell repertoires in cytomegalovirus infection. Study overall: Use of recently identified HLA-C-restricted and well-studied HLA-B-restricted CMV epitopes was part of the study. Overall study findings and caveats: Identification of carriers of CMV plus the relevant HLA was achieved through cumulative public TCR beta family frequency.

TCRdb called the reads again in MiXCR, with one record for every CDR3 protein. The top ten hold roughly 51% of the sample, which has 140,000 to 150,000 distinct CDR3 sequences, about 31% seen once. In its sample, this clonotype was seen a few times. No antigen is known for it. CDR1 MNHEY and CDR2 SVGAGI come from the germline V gene. The ends were cut back, 0 bases at V and 3 bases at J, with 12 bases in the middle. CDR3 length: 15 residues. This sequence originates from a human donor in good health (CMV status not recorded). Some clones in this sample may be carry-over from other donors' samples. Sample: CD8+ T cells from cultured PBMCs, taken from culture after CMV antigen stimulation. The V gene is TRBV6-5, the J gene TRBJ2-7; D may match TRBD1 or TRBD2 (5 bases each). CDR3 loop: CASSYSRWGSYEQYF. The CDR3 DNA sequence: TGTGCCAGCAGTTACTCCCGTTGGGGGAGCTACGAGCAGTACTTC.